The clone carrying this T cell receptor beta chain appeared a single time. This sample was taken from a study of cytomegalovirus exposure and HLA in healthy donors. PCR amplification relied on 60 Vbeta primers (plus 13 Jbeta primers). The method was immunoSEQ multiplex PCR; TCRdb's version includes in-frame clones alone and lacks a portion of them. The sample has 40,000 to 45,000 clones; over 55% are singletons. This CDR3 is built from 15 residues. Trimming left V 8 bases short and J 0 bases short, with 13 bases between. Germline CDR1 is MNHEY and CDR2 is SVGAGI. The chain recombines TRBV6-5 with TRBJ1-4, with D hard to call. This sequence was found in a human donor in good health. The specimen sequenced was PBMCs. The CDR3 loop reads CASSPDGATNEKLFF. The DNA of the CDR3 is TGTGCCAGCTCCCCCGACGGGGCAACTAATGAAAAACTGTTTTTT.